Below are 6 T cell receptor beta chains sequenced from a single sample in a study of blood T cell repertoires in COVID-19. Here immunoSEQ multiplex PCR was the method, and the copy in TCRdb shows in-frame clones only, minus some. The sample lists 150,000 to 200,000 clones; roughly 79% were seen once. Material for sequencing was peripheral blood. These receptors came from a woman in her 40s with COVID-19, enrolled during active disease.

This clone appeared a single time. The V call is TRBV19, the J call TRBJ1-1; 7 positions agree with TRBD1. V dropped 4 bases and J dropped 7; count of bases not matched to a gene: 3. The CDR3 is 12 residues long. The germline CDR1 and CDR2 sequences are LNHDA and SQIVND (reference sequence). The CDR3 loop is CASSSRTGEAFF. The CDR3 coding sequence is TGTGCCAGTAGTAGCCGGACAGGTGAAGCTTTCTTT.

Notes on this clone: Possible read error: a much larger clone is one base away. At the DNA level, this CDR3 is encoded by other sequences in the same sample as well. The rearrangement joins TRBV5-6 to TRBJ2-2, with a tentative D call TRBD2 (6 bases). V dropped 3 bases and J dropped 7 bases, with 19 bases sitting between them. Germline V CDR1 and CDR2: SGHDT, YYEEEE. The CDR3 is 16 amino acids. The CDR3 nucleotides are TGTGCCAGCAGCTGGCTGACTAGTGGGAAACTCGGGGAGCTGTTTTTT. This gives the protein CASSWLTSGKLGELFF.

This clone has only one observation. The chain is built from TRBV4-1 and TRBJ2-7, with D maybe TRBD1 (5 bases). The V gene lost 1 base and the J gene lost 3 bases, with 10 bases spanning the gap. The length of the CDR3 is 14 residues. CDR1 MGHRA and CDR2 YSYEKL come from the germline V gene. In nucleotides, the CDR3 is TGCGCCAGCAGCCAAGGGACACCCGGCTACGAGCAGTACTTC. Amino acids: CASSQGTPGYEQYF.

CDR3 in amino acids: CASSQRGGKAGELFF. The CDR3 nucleotides are TGCGCCAGCAGCCAAAGAGGGGGCAAGGCCGGGGAGCTGTTTTTT. The rearrangement uses TRBV4-1 and TRBJ2-2; 7 nucleotides line up with TRBD1. This CDR3 spans 15 amino acids. Germline CDR1 and CDR2: MGHRA and YSYEKL. The V gene end was trimmed by 2 bases and the J gene end by 6 bases; junction bases not matched to a gene: 6.

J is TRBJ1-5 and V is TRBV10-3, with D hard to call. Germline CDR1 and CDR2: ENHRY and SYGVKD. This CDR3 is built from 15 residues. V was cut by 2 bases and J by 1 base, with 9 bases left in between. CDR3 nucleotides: TGTGCCATCAGTGAGGGGCAGAGCAGCAATCAGCCCCAGCATTTT. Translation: CAISEGQSSNQPQHF.

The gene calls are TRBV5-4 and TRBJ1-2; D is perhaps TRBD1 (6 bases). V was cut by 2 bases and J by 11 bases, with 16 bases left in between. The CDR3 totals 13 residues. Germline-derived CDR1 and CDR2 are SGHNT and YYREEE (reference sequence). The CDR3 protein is CASSLTGTREYTF. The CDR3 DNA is TGTGCCAGCAGCTTAACCGGGACACGTGAATACACCTTC.